This TCR beta chain stems from a study of CD8 T cells in Susac syndrome. RNA totalling roughly 0.45 to 1 ug underwent reverse transcription with random hexamers. TCRdb re-derived calls from the immunoSEQ multiplex PCR reads in MiXCR, one entry per CDR3 protein. The sample lists approximately 190,000 distinct CDR3 sequences, approximately 94% occurring once. CDR1 and CDR2 (germline): SNHLY, FYNNEI. The CDR3 totals 16 residues. This clonotype was observed once. At one boundary the junction diverges from the germline segment, which might be a read error. The chain uses TRBV2 and TRBJ2-5, with a possible D match to TRBD1 (5 bases). The sequence was obtained from a human donor with Susac syndrome. Specimen: CD4+ T cells from PBMCs. CDR3 loop: CASSERSWGSEESQYF. The CDR3 DNA sequence: TGTGCCAGCAGTGAACGGTCGTGGGGCTCGGAAGAGTCCCAGTACTTC.